In this sample, the clone carrying this T cell receptor beta chain turned up a few times. This specimen comes from a study of blood T cell repertoires in COVID-19. The method was immunoSEQ multiplex PCR; TCRdb's version includes in-frame clones alone and lacks a portion of them. The sample contains roughly 240,000 clones, 86% of which appear only once. What was sequenced was peripheral blood. The clonotype was recovered from an elderly woman with COVID-19, enrolled during active disease.

CDR3 loop: CASSLALANTGELFF. CDR3 in DNA: TGCGCCAGCAGCTTGGCCTTAGCGAACACCGGGGAGCTGTTTTTT. This chain joins TRBV5-1 and TRBJ2-2; D uncertain. Per the germline V gene, CDR1 is SGHRS and CDR2 is YFSETQ. Trimming took off 0 bases at V and 0 bases at J, with 6 bases between the two ends. The CDR3 loop spans 15 amino acids.